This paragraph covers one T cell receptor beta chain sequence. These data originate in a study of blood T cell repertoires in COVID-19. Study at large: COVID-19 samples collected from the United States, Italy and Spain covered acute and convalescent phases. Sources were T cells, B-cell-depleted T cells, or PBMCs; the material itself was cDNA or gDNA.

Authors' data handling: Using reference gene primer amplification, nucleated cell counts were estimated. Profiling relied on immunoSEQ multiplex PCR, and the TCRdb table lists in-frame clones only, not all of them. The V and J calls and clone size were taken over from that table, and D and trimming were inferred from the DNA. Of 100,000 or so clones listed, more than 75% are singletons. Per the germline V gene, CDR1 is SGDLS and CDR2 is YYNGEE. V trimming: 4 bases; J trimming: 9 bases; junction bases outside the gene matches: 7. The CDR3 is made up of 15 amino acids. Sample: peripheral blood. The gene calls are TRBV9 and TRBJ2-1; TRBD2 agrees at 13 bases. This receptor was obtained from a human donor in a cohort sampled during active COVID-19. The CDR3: CASSFGLAGDTEQFF. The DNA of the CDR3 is TGTGCCAGCAGCTTCGGACTAGCGGGGGACACTGAGCAGTTCTTC.